This entry lists 10 T cell receptor beta chains sequenced from one sample in a study of blood T cells in healthy people across ages. Using a J-beta primer mix together with a sample-barcoded 5' primer, a second PCR was run for 7 to 11 cycles. A single record per CDR3 protein comes from TCRdb applying MiXCR to the 5' RACE reads. The table lists under 2,000,000 distinct CDR3 sequences, approximately 50% of them singletons. Material for sequencing was blood. The receptors here all came from a woman between 35 and 50 years old in good health.

CDR3 sequence: CASSFGGGPRNEQFF. As DNA, the CDR3 is TGTGCCAGCAGCTTCGGCGGGGGGCCTCGGAATGAGCAGTTCTTC. The rearrangement joins TRBV7-2 to TRBJ2-1; 8 bases are a match to TRBD2. This CDR3 is built from 15 residues. V dropped 3 bases and J dropped 7; count of bases not matched to a gene: 8. Germline CDR1 reads SGHTA; CDR2 reads FQGNSA.

The table lists this clonotype with a few counts. This chain uses TRBV7-2 with TRBJ2-3; unclear D gene. Germline CDR1 and CDR2: SGHTA and FQGNSA. The CDR3 consists of 17 residues. Trimming left V 1 base short and J 1 base short, with 15 bases between. CDR3 protein: CASSLVGPTLGTDTQYF. CDR3 nucleotides: TGTGCCAGCAGCTTAGTTGGTCCGACCTTAGGCACAGATACGCAGTATTTT. The full variable domain, rest sourced from reference TRBV7-2 and TRBJ2-3, is GAGVSQSPSNKVTEKGKDVELRCDPISGHTALYWYRQSLGQGLEFLIYFQGNSAPDKSGLPSDRFSAERTGGSVSTLTIQRTQQEDSAVYLCASSLVGPTLGTDTQYFGPGTRLTVL.

This sequence joins TRBV3-1 and TRBJ1-2, with D unresolved. Trimming shortened V by 2 bases and J by 3 bases, and 4 bases separated the two germline ends. CDR3 size: 12 residues. Germline values: CDR1 LGHDT, CDR2 YNNKEL (reference sequence). CDR3: CASSQTDYGYTF. The CDR3 DNA reads as TGTGCCAGCAGCCAAACAGACTATGGCTACACCTTC.

This sequence joins TRBV13 and TRBJ1-1; 8 bases map to TRBD1. V shed 5 bases, J shed 6 bases, and the junction held 8 bases outside the gene matches. Germline-derived CDR1 and CDR2 are PRHDT and FYEKMQ (reference sequence). This CDR3 is 14 amino acids long. In DNA form, the CDR3 reads TGTGCCAGCAGCGACGGACAGGGTTTTGCTGAAGCTTTCTTT. Its translation is CASSDGQGFAEAFF.

The V call is TRBV7-9, the J call TRBJ2-1; D uncertain. In germline, CDR1 is SEHNR, CDR2 FQNEAQ (reference sequence). Trimming stripped 10 bases from V and 7 bases from J, with 11 bases between. The length of the CDR3 is 11 residues. The CDR3 DNA reads TGTGCCACCCGGGTTGGGAATGAGCAGTTCTTC. It specifies CATRVGNEQFF. The full variable domain, in which reference TRBV7-9 and TRBJ2-1 provide the parts outside the CDR3, is DTGVSQNPRHKITKRGQNVTFRCDPISEHNRLYWYRQTLGQGPEFLTYFQNEAQLEKSRLLSDRFSAERPKGSFSTLEIQRTEQGDSAMYLCATRVGNEQFFGPGTRLTVL.

The chain has TRBV29-1 and TRBJ2-1; 10 bases are a match to TRBD2. This CDR3 spans 15 amino acids. V lost 3 bases to trimming and J lost 4 bases; unmatched junction nucleotides: 6. Germline loops: CDR1 SQVTM, CDR2 ANQGSEA. The CDR3 region has the DNA TGCAGCGTTGAGGCTAGCGGGGGACAATACAATGAGCAGTTCTTC. Its translation is CSVEASGGQYNEQFF.

The V call is TRBV3-1, the J call TRBJ2-2, with TRBD2 matching over 8 bases. The CDR3 contains 18 residues. Per the germline V gene, CDR1 is LGHDT and CDR2 is YNNKEL (reference sequence). V trimming: 5 bases; J trimming: 2 bases; junction bases outside the gene matches: 13. The CDR3 sequence: CASSGLSQRTSNTGELFF. CDR3 DNA sequence: TGTGCCAGCAGCGGGCTTAGTCAGCGGACTAGCAACACCGGGGAGCTGTTTTTT.

This clonotype was detected only a few times. J is TRBJ2-3 and V is TRBV12-3 or TRBV12-4, with 10 bases matching TRBD1. J gave up 5 bases and V 5 bases, and 7 bases lay outside the gene matches. The CDR3 has 15 amino acids. This chain's CDR3 is CASSPRTGGGDTQYF. CDR3 coding DNA: TGTGCCAGCAGTCCGCGGACAGGGGGTGGAGATACGCAGTATTTT.

The chain recombines TRBV27 with TRBJ2-5; 9 nucleotides match TRBD1. The tail of the sequence fits TRBJ2-7 better, so the J call may be wrong. The CDR3 consists of 15 residues. In germline, CDR1 is MNHEY, CDR2 SMNVEV (reference sequence). CDR3 region: CASRRSGTGHYEQYF. CDR3 nucleotides: TGTGCCAGCAGACGCAGTGGGACAGGGCACTACGAGCAGTACTTC.

The chain has TRBV28 and TRBJ1-1, with D perhaps matching TRBD1 (6 bases). CDR3 size: 11 residues. From germline, CDR1 is MDHEN and CDR2 SYDVKM. The CDR3 DNA is TGTGAGGGGGGCTTGAACACTGAAGCTTTCTTT. Amino acids: CEGGLNTEAFF.